These 20 T cell receptor beta chains were all obtained from the same sample, sequenced in a study of blood T cell repertoires in COVID-19. Produced via immunoSEQ multiplex PCR; TCRdb's table is partial and in-frame only. The data show 150,000 to 200,000 clones, roughly nine tenths seen once. The material sequenced was peripheral blood. The receptors here all came from a man aged 55 to 69 with acute or convalescent COVID-19.

V usage is TRBV7-2 and J usage is TRBJ1-2, with D uncertain. CDR1 and CDR2 from the germline V gene are SGHTA and FQGNSA. The CDR3 extends over 15 amino acids. V was cut by 0 bases and J by 4 bases, with 12 bases left in between. The CDR3 loop is CASSLAPGRGYGYTF. The CDR3 bases are TGTGCCAGCAGCTTAGCGCCCGGGCGGGGCTATGGCTACACCTTC.

The CDR3 bases are TGTGCCAGCAGCTTAGCAGGGAGCCAAGAGACCCAGTACTTC. It specifies CASSLAGSQETQYF. The chain links TRBV11-1 to TRBJ2-5, with a tentative D call TRBD2 (5 bases). V shed 0 bases and J shed 1 base, with 6 bases lying between them. Germline-derived CDR1 and CDR2 are SGHAT and FQDESV (reference sequence). The CDR3 runs 14 residues.

The genes are TRBV29-1 and TRBJ2-3, with a tentative D call TRBD2 (6 bases). V gave up 5 bases and J gave up 2 bases, with 17 bases separating them. Germline V CDR1 and CDR2: SQVTM, ANQGSEA. This CDR3 contains 15 residues. The CDR3 is CSVYRIAAFTDTQYF. The CDR3 DNA reads as TGCAGCGTTTATAGGATAGCGGCATTCACAGATACGCAGTATTTT.

The J gene is TRBJ2-3, the V gene TRBV7-2; D uncertain. Trimming removed 1 base from V and 4 bases from J, with 9 bases in between. CDR1 is SGHTA, CDR2 FQGNSA, per germline. The CDR3 totals 14 residues. For the CDR3, the DNA is TGTGCCAGCAGCTTAGGCGGTGCCCCAGATACGCAGTATTTT. This sequence encodes CASSLGGAPDTQYF. The whole variable domain, remainder taken from reference TRBV7-2 and TRBJ2-3, is GAGVSQSPSNKVTEKGKDVELRCDPISGHTALYWYRQSLGQGLEFLIYFQGNSAPDKSGLPSDRFSAERTGGSVSTLTIQRTQQEDSAVYLCASSLGGAPDTQYFGPGTRLTVL.

This sequence joins TRBV6-5 and TRBJ1-1; D ambiguous. The CDR3 has 13 residues. The germline V gene has CDR1 MNHEY and CDR2 SVGAGI. V lost 10 bases and J lost 0, with 12 bases in between. The chain's CDR3 is CATSWRMNTEAFF. The CDR3, as DNA: TGTGCCACCTCGTGGAGGATGAACACTGAAGCTTTCTTT.

This sequence joins TRBV15 and TRBJ1-1, with D possibly TRBD1 on 6 matching bases. CDR3 length equals 16 residues. Per germline, CDR1 LNHNV and CDR2 YYDKDF (reference sequence). V lost 3 bases and J lost 10, with 24 bases in between. Here the CDR3 DNA reads TGTGCCACCAGCAGGGGGGGGGCAGGGGCCCCCCGATCAGCTTTCTTT. The encoded protein is CATSRGGAGAPRSAFF.

The V call is TRBV11-2, the J call TRBJ2-1, with TRBD1 matching 9 bases. Germline V gives CDR1 SGHAT, CDR2 FQNNGV. This CDR3 is 14 amino acids long. J lost 9 bases, V lost 4 bases, and 7 bases had no gene match. CDR3 sequence: CASSSGQGYREQFF. The CDR3 region has the DNA TGTGCCAGCAGCTCGGGACAGGGCTACCGTGAGCAGTTCTTC.

The CDR3 spells CASSRSGGRTEAFF. The CDR3 DNA reads as TGTGCCAGCAGCCGAAGTGGAGGGAGAACTGAAGCTTTCTTT. V and J are TRBV11-2 and TRBJ1-1; D is unclear. Germline loops: CDR1 SGHAT, CDR2 FQNNGV. Trimming shortened V by 5 bases and J by 5 bases, and 15 bases separated the two germline ends. The CDR3 spans 14 residues.

The chain recombines TRBV27 with TRBJ2-2, with D uncertain. The CDR3 consists of 14 residues. V lost 4 bases, J lost 1 base, and 7 bases lay in between. CDR1 and CDR2 from the germline V gene are MNHEY and SMNVEV (reference sequence). The CDR3 protein is CASSSPRNTGELFF. CDR3 coding DNA: TGTGCCAGCAGTTCACCCAGGAACACCGGGGAGCTGTTTTTT.

This rearrangement joins TRBV5-1 to TRBJ1-1, with 11 bases matching TRBD1. Per the germline V gene, CDR1 is SGHRS and CDR2 is YFSETQ. This CDR3 contains 15 residues. V was pared by 5 bases and J by 1 base, with 4 bases of the junction left unmatched. CDR3 coding DNA: TGCGCCAGCAGGAAAGGACAGGGGGCGAACACTGAAGCTTTCTTT. It specifies CASRKGQGANTEAFF.

The V call is TRBV7-9, the J call TRBJ2-7; tentatively, D is TRBD2 (6 bases). V lost 3 bases, J lost 7 bases, and 13 bases lay in between. Germline V gene sequence: CDR1 SEHNR, CDR2 FQNEAQ (reference sequence). There are 13 residues in the CDR3. The CDR3 is CASSFIAAGEQYF. The CDR3 DNA sequence: TGTGCCAGCAGCTTTATAGCGGCAGGGGAGCAGTACTTC.

The CDR3: CASSLGRQGLGNTIYF. In DNA form, the CDR3 reads TGTGCCAGCAGCTTAGGCCGGCAGGGGCTTGGAAACACCATATATTTT. The chain carries TRBV13 and TRBJ1-3; D is possibly TRBD1 (6 bases). This CDR3 comprises 16 residues. Deletions cut 0 bases from V and 3 bases from J, with 12 bases between. Per the germline V gene, CDR1 is PRHDT and CDR2 is FYEKMQ (reference sequence).

The gene calls are TRBV27 and TRBJ2-1; 7 bases are shared with TRBD2. Germline CDR1 reads MNHEY; CDR2 reads SMNVEV (reference sequence). The CDR3 has 17 residues. V lost 2 bases to trimming and J lost 1 base; unmatched junction nucleotides: 8. CDR3 sequence: CASSLAGVSVSYNEQFF. CDR3 DNA sequence: TGTGCCAGCAGTTTAGCGGGGGTATCAGTATCCTACAATGAGCAGTTCTTC.

The CDR3 spells CASSFGTHSPLHF. The CDR3 bases are TGCGCCAGCAGCTTCGGGACTCATTCACCCCTCCACTTT. The chain has TRBV5-1 and TRBJ1-6; D possibly corresponds to TRBD1 (5 bases). CDR3 length: 13 amino acids. Germline CDR1 and CDR2: SGHRS and YFSETQ. Trimming cost V 2 bases and J 8 bases, with 8 bases left between them.

The chain couples TRBV24-1 to TRBJ2-1, with 8 positions matching TRBD1. Germline assignment: CDR1 KGHDR and CDR2 SFDVKD. The CDR3 extends over 15 amino acids. Trimming cost V 4 bases and J 0 bases; bases outside gene matches: 1. The CDR3 region is CATSETGGSYNEQFF. CDR3 nucleotides: TGTGCCACCAGTGAAACAGGGGGCTCCTACAATGAGCAGTTCTTC.

This chain connects TRBV19 to TRBJ1-5; 11 bases are a match to TRBD1. CDR1 and CDR2 (germline): LNHDA, SQIVND (reference sequence). CDR3 size: 15 residues. The V segment lost 6 bases and the J segment 5 bases; nucleotides outside the gene matches: 6. The CDR3 DNA reads TGTGCCAGTAGCCAGGGACAGGGGGAATATCAGCCCCAGCATTTT. It specifies CASSQGQGEYQPQHF.

The chain carries TRBV7-2 and TRBJ1-6; 9 bases fit TRBD1. The junction had 6 bases not matched to a gene; V was cut back by 6 bases and J by 9 bases. The CDR3 runs to 14 residues. Germline V lookup: CDR1 SGHTA, CDR2 FQGNSA. The DNA of the CDR3 is TGTGCCAGCAGTTCTACAGGGGGCGCTTCACCCCTCCACTTT. Its translation is CASSSTGGASPLHF.

The V gene is TRBV18, the J gene TRBJ2-5; a weak D match, TRBD2 (6 bases). The CDR3 contains 13 residues. Germline V lookup: CDR1 KGHSH, CDR2 LQKENI. The V and J ends lost 4 bases and 2 bases respectively, with 8 bases between them. This chain's CDR3 is CASSRDSQETQYF. Written as DNA, the CDR3 is TGTGCCAGCTCACGGGACTCGCAAGAGACCCAGTACTTC.

This chain joins TRBV7-3 and TRBJ2-1; tentatively, D is TRBD1 (6 bases). The CDR3 has 13 residues. Germline-derived CDR1 and CDR2 are SGHTA and FQGTGA. V lost 5 bases, J lost 7 bases, and 12 bases lay in between. The CDR3 sequence is CASSTDRQNEQFF. In DNA form, the CDR3 reads TGTGCCAGCAGCACAGACAGGCAGAATGAGCAGTTCTTC.

V is TRBV28 and J is TRBJ1-2; D unclear. The CDR3 sequence is 15 residues long. Trimming left V 8 bases short and J 2 bases short, with 18 bases between. Germline lookup yields CDR1 MDHEN and CDR2 SYDVKM. CDR3 amino acids: CASVGWGEGNYGYTF. The CDR3 DNA sequence: TGTGCCAGCGTAGGCTGGGGAGAAGGCAACTATGGCTACACCTTC.